This T cell receptor (beta chain) was identified during a study of blood T cell repertoires in COVID-19. Across the whole study: T cells, B-cell-depleted T cells, or PBMCs provided the cDNA or gDNA that served as material.

Measured with immunoSEQ multiplex PCR; TCRdb has only the in-frame clones, and not every one. The repertoire holds roughly 190,000 clones, with about 81% as singletons. Recruited during active infection, patients (from Seattle) were subsequently followed longitudinally. CDR3 size: 13 residues. The V gene's germline CDR1 is SGHAT and CDR2 FQNNGV. The V end was cut by 3 bases, the J end by 8 bases, with 8 bases between. V is TRBV11-2 and J is TRBJ1-6; D uncertain. Sequenced input: peripheral blood. The receptor's source is an older woman with COVID-19, enrolled during active disease. CDR3 region: CASSFQVDSPLHF. The CDR3 DNA sequence: TGTGCCAGCAGCTTCCAGGTAGATTCACCCCTCCACTTT.